This T cell receptor beta chain came from a study of radiotherapy plus CTLA-4 blockade in lung cancer. The study's findings and limits: Among blood TCR repertoires after radiotherapy plus ipilimumab, tumor-derived clones expanded.

This CDR3 is built from 17 residues. V lost 5 bases, J lost 1 base, and 10 bases stayed unmatched. Germline CDR1 reads SGHTA; CDR2 reads FQGTGA. Details on this clone: The antigen is not known.

Repertoires were generated with immunoSEQ multiplex PCR, while TCRdb's copy carries only in-frame clones and drops some. The table lists some 66,000 clones, roughly four fifths of them singletons, with 4% in the top ten. The receptor's source is a human donor with non-small cell lung cancer who had a partial response to radiotherapy plus ipilimumab. Material: peripheral blood, obtained from a patient treated with radiotherapy plus ipilimumab. This chain links TRBV7-3 with TRBJ2-2; TRBD2 matches at 7 bases. This chain's CDR3 is CASSPSLAGGNTGELFF. CDR3 DNA sequence: TGTGCCAGCAGCCCGTCATTAGCGGGCGGGAACACCGGGGAGCTGTTTTTT.